The TCR beta chain under discussion was sequenced for a study of T cells in localized non-small cell lung cancer. The CDR3 loop spans 15 amino acids. Germline CDR1 is ENHRY and CDR2 is SYGVKD. Trimming shortened V by 2 bases and J by 0 bases, and 8 bases separated the two germline ends. Libraries were prepared by immunoSEQ multiplex PCR; TCRdb keeps only in-frame clonotypes and omits some of them. The sample lists 100,000 to 150,000 clones; 89% were seen once. Specimen: peripheral blood, collected before any cancer treatment. This TCR derives from a female donor aged 60 or older with stage I lung adenocarcinoma. The J gene is TRBJ1-3, the V gene TRBV10-3; D remains ambiguous. Here the CDR3 DNA reads TGTGCCATCAGTGAGCTGGTTTACTCTGGAAACACCATATATTTT. It codes for CAISELVYSGNTIYF.